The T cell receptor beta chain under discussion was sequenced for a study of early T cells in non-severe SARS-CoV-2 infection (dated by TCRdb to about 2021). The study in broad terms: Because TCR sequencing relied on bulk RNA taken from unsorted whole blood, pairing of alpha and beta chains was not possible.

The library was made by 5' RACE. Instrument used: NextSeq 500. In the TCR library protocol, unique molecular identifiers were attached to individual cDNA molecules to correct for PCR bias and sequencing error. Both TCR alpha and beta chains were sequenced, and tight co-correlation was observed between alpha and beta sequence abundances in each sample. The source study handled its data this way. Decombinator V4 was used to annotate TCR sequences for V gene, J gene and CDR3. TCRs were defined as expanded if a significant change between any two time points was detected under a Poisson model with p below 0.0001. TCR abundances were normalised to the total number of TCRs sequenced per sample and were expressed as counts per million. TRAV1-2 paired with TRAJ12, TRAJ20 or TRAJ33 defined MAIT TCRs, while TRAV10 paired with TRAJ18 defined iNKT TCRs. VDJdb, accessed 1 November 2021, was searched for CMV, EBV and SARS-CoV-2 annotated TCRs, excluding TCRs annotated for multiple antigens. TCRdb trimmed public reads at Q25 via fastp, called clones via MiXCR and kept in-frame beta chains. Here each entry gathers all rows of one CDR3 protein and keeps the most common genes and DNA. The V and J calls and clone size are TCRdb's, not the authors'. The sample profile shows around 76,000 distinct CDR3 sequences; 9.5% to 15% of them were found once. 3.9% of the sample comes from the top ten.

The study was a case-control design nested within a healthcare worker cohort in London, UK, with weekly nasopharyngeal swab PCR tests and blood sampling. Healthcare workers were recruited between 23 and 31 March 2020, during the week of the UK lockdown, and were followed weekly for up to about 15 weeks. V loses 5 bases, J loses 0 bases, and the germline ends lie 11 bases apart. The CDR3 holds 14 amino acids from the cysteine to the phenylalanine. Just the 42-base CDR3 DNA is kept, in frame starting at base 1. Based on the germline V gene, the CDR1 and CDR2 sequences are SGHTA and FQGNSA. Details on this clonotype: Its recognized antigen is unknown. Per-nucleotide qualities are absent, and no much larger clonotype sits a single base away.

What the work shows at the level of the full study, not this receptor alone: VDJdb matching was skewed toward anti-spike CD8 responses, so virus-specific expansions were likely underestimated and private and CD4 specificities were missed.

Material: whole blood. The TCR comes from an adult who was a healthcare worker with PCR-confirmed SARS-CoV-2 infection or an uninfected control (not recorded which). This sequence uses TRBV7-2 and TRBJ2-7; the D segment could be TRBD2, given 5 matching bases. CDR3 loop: CASSRGLTSYEQYF. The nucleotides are TGTGCCAGCAGCCGCGGACTTACCTCCTACGAGCAGTACTTC.